This T cell receptor (beta chain) was obtained from a study of T cells in Graves' hyperthyroidism and ophthalmopathy. With 5 bases removed from V and 5 bases from J, the gap between germline ends came to 10 bases. Per the germline V gene, CDR1 is SGHNT and CDR2 is YENEEA. This CDR3 contains 12 residues. Amplified regions were TCR beta CDR3 sequences from RNA transcripts. TCR CDR3 regions were first amplified by RT-PCR with HTBI primers. MiXCR was run by TCRdb on the multiplex PCR reads, yielding one entry per CDR3 protein. The sample carries some 620,000 distinct CDR3 sequences, around 16% recorded once.

The receptor comes from a woman in her thirties with Graves' hyperthyroidism. This chain links TRBV11-3 with TRBJ2-7; D call uncertain. Input material: blood. The CDR3 spells CASSQDLHEQYF. Written as DNA, the CDR3 is TGTGCCAGCAGCCAAGATTTACACGAGCAGTACTTC.